These T cell receptor beta chains were read from a single sample in a study of a mutant IDH1 vaccine in newly diagnosed glioma. TCRdb's copy holds only in-frame clones and misses some; the assay was immunoSEQ multiplex PCR. This table has 50,000 to 75,000 clones, under 90% appearing once. The antigens for these receptors are not known. Sequencing used PBMCs, obtained from a glioma patient whose treatment included an IDH1 peptide vaccine. These receptors were obtained from a woman in her forties or fifties with glioma. Each CDR3 is given without its conserved first and last residue.

V,J,CDR3
TRBV19,TRBJ1-6,ASSRTGDNSPLH
TRBV5-1,TRBJ2-7,ASSPPSRNNEQY
TRBV7-8,TRBJ2-3,ASSSGLAGGRDTQY
TRBV19,TRBJ1-1,ATQGTEAF
TRBV4-3,TRBJ1-1,ASSQASISTATEAF
TRBV7-3,TRBJ2-7,ASSRDRDRGEQY
TRBV14,TRBJ1-3,ASSQYGERNTIY
TRBV19,TRBJ2-3,ASSISGGPDTQY
TRBV7-3,TRBJ1-1,ASSLSRDTEAF
TRBV29-1,TRBJ2-7,SASTGGAYEQY
TRBV18,TRBJ1-5,ASSPPRRESPFSNQPQH
TRBV6-6,TRBJ1-1,ASSMNGAF
TRBV5-1,TRBJ2-2,ASSAGTGGDLKKVF
TRBV5-6,TRBJ1-5,ASSSLGTPSNQPQH
TRBV28,TRBJ1-5,ASRGAGSNQPQH
TRBV6-6,TRBJ1-2,ASPSLVRGYT
TRBV29-1,TRBJ1-6,SVAGGINSPLH
TRBV10-1,TRBJ1-2,ASSPDRSYGYT
TRBV30,TRBJ1-1,AWRSGGPTEAF
TRBV10-3,TRBJ2-7,AIMTLEGEQY
TRBV19,TRBJ2-1,ASKVDGLYNEQF
TRBV5-4,TRBJ1-1,ASAGEGVNTEAF
TRBV5-6,TRBJ1-2,ASSLEGGNT
TRBV7-2,TRBJ1-1,ASSPYTEAF
TRBV11-2,TRBJ2-7,ASSLDGHEQY
TRBV4-1,TRBJ2-1,ATSQRGGHNEQF
TRBV5-1,TRBJ2-7,ASSWRTGYEQY
TRBV9,TRBJ2-2,ASREGGNTGELF
TRBV18,TRBJ2-7,ASSPRGPYYEQY
TRBV6-4,TRBJ2-6,ASSETGFSGANVLT
TRBV5-1,TRBJ2-5,ASSLEPGFGETQY
TRBV15,TRBJ2-7,ATSGRDRVTYEQY
TRBV30,TRBJ1-4,AWSGDTVNEKLF
TRBV6-1,TRBJ1-1,ASSSLETEAF
TRBV5-1,TRBJ2-7,ASSLGQGLGEQY
TRBV18,TRBJ1-4,ASSLTSDRSNEKLF
TRBV9,TRBJ2-7,ASSSPRAGGAHEQY
TRBV6-4,TRBJ2-3,ASSESSGGADTQY
TRBV2,TRBJ2-4,ASTSLRTSGGQNIQY
TRBV21-1,TRBJ2-1,ASTTRPRSSNEQF
TRBV6-6,TRBJ1-1,ASSKGNWITEAF
TRBV7-2,TRBJ2-5,ASSPGPGTGEGTQY
TRBV19,TRBJ1-1,ASKDRGGSTEAF
TRBV5-4,TRBJ1-2,ASSPSGQGNYGYT
TRBV5-1,TRBJ2-3,ASSLDETGGADTQY
TRBV18,TRBJ1-1,ASSPRQGTEAF
TRBV4-1,TRBJ1-6,ASSQEPGASYNSPLH
TRBV7-2,TRBJ1-1,ASSPLRGEAF
TRBV14,TRBJ1-1,ASSLQILSNTEAF
TRBV10-3,TRBJ2-7,AIRSQTDEQY
TRBV6-4,TRBJ1-2,ASSDQGRGGYT
TRBV18,TRBJ2-3,ASSPFDSTDTQY
TRBV5-6,TRBJ1-6,ASSLARLNSPLH